The TCR beta chain under discussion was sequenced for a study of shared clonotypes between healthy human individuals. Study conclusions and caveats: It was expected that sequencing depth would affect clonotype sharing among donors.

This clone was counted between two and nine times. The antigen remains undetermined. V was trimmed by 5 bases and J by 0 bases, leaving 11 bases between them. The CDR3 extends over 15 amino acids. Per the germline V gene, CDR1 is SNHLY and CDR2 is FYNNEI. Assay used: immunoSEQ multiplex PCR; TCRdb lists only in-frame clones, some missing. The sample holds over 850,000 clones, approximately 78% seen once. This sequence originates from a man aged 18 to 30 in good health. Some clones in this sample may be carry-over from other donors' samples. The rearrangement links TRBV2 to TRBJ2-1; D not resolved. Sequencing was carried out using memory CD4+ T cells from PBMCs. Subset in this sample: CD45RA-negative fraction. CDR3 residues: CASSPEGLSYNEQFF. CDR3 bases: TGTGCCAGCAGTCCTGAAGGGCTCTCCTACAATGAGCAGTTCTTC.